The 25 T cell receptor beta chains reported below all come from one sample, sequenced in a study of radiotherapy plus CTLA-4 blockade in lung cancer. Sequenced by immunoSEQ multiplex PCR; TCRdb stores in-frame clones only, minus some. The sample lists about 97,000 clones, around 79% occurring once. Sequencing was performed on peripheral blood, taken from a patient treated with radiotherapy plus ipilimumab. These receptors originate from a human donor with non-small cell lung cancer who had a partial response to radiotherapy plus ipilimumab. Some clones in this sample may be carry-over from other donors' samples.

V usage is TRBV19 and J usage is TRBJ2-4, with 8 bases aligning to TRBD1. The CDR3 sequence is 14 residues long. V was clipped by 4 bases and J by 6 bases; unmatched bases: 5. The germline CDR1 and CDR2 sequences are LNHDA and SQIVND (reference sequence). The CDR3: CASSTGQALNIQYF. DNA of the CDR3: TGTGCCAGTAGTACGGGACAGGCGTTAAACATTCAGTACTTC.

This clone was detected a few times. The chain is built from TRBV6-5 and TRBJ2-3, with 8 bases matching TRBD2. The germline gives CDR1 MNHEY, CDR2 SVGAGI. V lost 4 bases, J lost 2 bases, and 5 bases stayed unmatched. There are 15 residues in the CDR3. The CDR3, as DNA: TGTGCCAGCAGTTTCCAGCGGGGGCCCACAGATACGCAGTATTTT. Its protein is CASSFQRGPTDTQYF.

The J gene is TRBJ2-1, the V gene TRBV6-6; 9 bases agree with TRBD2. The V gene's germline CDR1 is MNHNY and CDR2 SVGAGI (reference sequence). The V and J ends lost 2 bases and 5 bases, in that order; junction bases with no gene match: 7. The CDR3 is made up of 16 amino acids. CDR3: CASSYAGGVGDNEQFF. The CDR3 coding sequence is TGTGCCAGCAGTTACGCGGGAGGGGTAGGGGACAATGAGCAGTTCTTC.

The rearrangement uses TRBV5-1 and TRBJ1-1; TRBD1 is a possible D gene (6 bases). The length of the CDR3 is 14 residues. The V end was cut by 5 bases, the J end by 1 base, with 12 bases between. The germline V gene encodes CDR1 SGHRS and CDR2 YFSETQ. For the CDR3, the DNA is TGCGCCAGCAGGGTGACAGGAGGGAACACTGAAGCTTTCTTT. As protein: CASRVTGGNTEAFF. The variable domain in full, completed from reference TRBV5-1 and TRBJ1-1, reads KAGVTQTPRYLIKTRGQQVTLSCSPISGHRSVSWYQQTPGQGLQFLFEYFSETQRNKGNFPGRFSGRQFSNSRSEMNVSTLELGDSALYLCASRVTGGNTEAFFGQGTRLTVV.

The genes are TRBV2 and TRBJ2-1; 8 bases are a match to TRBD2. The ends lost 8 bases at V and 15 bases at J; junction bases unmatched: 12. The CDR3 consists of 12 residues. Germline lookup yields CDR1 SNHLY and CDR2 FYNNEI. Here the CDR3 reads CASAGPGGAGFF. DNA for the CDR3: TGTGCCAGCGCGGGGCCGGGAGGGGCTGGGTTCTTC.

The genes are TRBV5-1 and TRBJ1-5; 7 bases match TRBD1. V lost 3 bases to trimming and J lost 5 bases; unmatched junction nucleotides: 5. Germline loops: CDR1 SGHRS, CDR2 YFSETQ. This CDR3 comprises 14 residues. Here the CDR3 reads CASSSQGGDQPQHF. CDR3 bases: TGCGCCAGCAGCTCGCAGGGGGGTGATCAGCCCCAGCATTTT.

J is TRBJ2-4 and V is TRBV27, with D perhaps matching TRBD1 (5 bases). The germline CDR1 and CDR2 sequences are MNHEY and SMNVEV (reference sequence). This CDR3 contains 15 residues. V lost 6 bases and J 4 bases, leaving 16 bases between the germline ends. The CDR3 is CASSLSPQGKNIQYF. DNA for the CDR3: TGTGCCAGCAGCCTTAGTCCGCAGGGAAAAAACATTCAGTACTTC.

This sequence joins TRBV7-6 and TRBJ1-4, with TRBD1 matching 10 bases. Germline assignment: CDR1 SGHVS and CDR2 FNYEAQ. With V trimmed by 5 bases and J by 5 bases, 11 bases remained unmatched. The CDR3 sequence is 17 residues long. CDR3 sequence: CASSRRHDRGRNEKLFF. The CDR3 DNA sequence: TGTGCCAGCAGCCGAAGACACGACAGGGGGCGAAATGAAAAACTGTTTTTT.

This rearrangement joins TRBV7-3 to TRBJ2-7, with TRBD2 identical over 8 bases. Per the germline V gene, CDR1 is SGHTA and CDR2 is FQGTGA. The CDR3 runs 13 residues. J lost 3 bases, V lost 9 bases, and 7 bases had no gene match. CDR3 amino acids: CARQPGGIYEQYF. Written as DNA, the CDR3 is TGTGCCAGACAACCGGGAGGGATCTACGAGCAGTACTTC.

CDR3 DNA: TGCGCCAGCAGCCCTGGACTAGCGGGAGCCATAGATACGCAGTATTTT. This sequence encodes CASSPGLAGAIDTQYF. This chain joins TRBV5-1 and TRBJ2-3; 13 bases are shared with TRBD2. Losses at the gene ends were 4 bases for V and 5 bases for J; bases not matched to a gene: 7. Germline V gene sequence: CDR1 SGHRS, CDR2 YFSETQ. The CDR3 totals 16 residues.

The chain is built from TRBV18 and TRBJ2-7; TRBD2 agrees at 8 bases. The germline gives CDR1 KGHSH, CDR2 LQKENI. This CDR3 is 15 amino acids long. Germline trimming cut 3 bases from V and 2 bases from J; bases unmatched to any gene: 6. CDR3 loop: CASSPRGGTTYEQYF. CDR3 DNA: TGTGCCAGCTCACCCCGGGGGGGGACTACCTACGAGCAGTACTTC.

This chain uses TRBV4-3 with TRBJ1-2; no clear D. The CDR3 is 13 residues long. Between the trimmed V and J ends, which lost 0 bases and 5 bases, there was a span of 7 bases. The germline CDR1 and CDR2 sequences are LGHNA and YSLEER. This CDR3 reads CASSQDRGYGYTF. The CDR3 region has the DNA TGCGCCAGCAGCCAAGATAGAGGGTATGGCTACACCTTC.

V gene TRBV28 combines with J gene TRBJ2-7, with D possibly TRBD1 on 6 matching bases. CDR1 and CDR2 from the germline V gene are MDHEN and SYDVKM. V was trimmed by 6 bases and J by 2 bases, leaving 11 bases between them. This CDR3 is 13 amino acids long. The CDR3 sequence: CASSRDITYEQYF. The CDR3 nucleotides are TGTGCCAGCAGCCGGGACATCACCTACGAGCAGTACTTC.

The J gene is TRBJ1-6, the V gene TRBV27; TRBD1 agrees at 7 bases. This CDR3 comprises 14 residues. V lost 5 bases, J lost 10 bases, and 8 bases stayed unmatched. The V gene's germline CDR1 is MNHEY and CDR2 SMNVEV (reference sequence). This CDR3 is CASSQTGMGSPLHF. CDR3 in DNA: TGTGCCAGCAGTCAGACAGGGATGGGGTCACCCCTCCACTTT.

V and J are TRBV5-1 and TRBJ2-3; TRBD2 agrees at 15 bases. The germline V gene encodes CDR1 SGHRS and CDR2 YFSETQ. The CDR3 has 17 amino acids. The trim removed 7 bases at V and 1 base at J, leaving 7 bases unmatched. In DNA, the CDR3 is TGCGCCAGCGCTGGACTAGCGGGGGGGCCGGGCACAGATACGCAGTATTTT. Translated: CASAGLAGGPGTDTQYF.

The chain employs TRBV29-1 and TRBJ2-7; D gene unclear. The CDR3 extends over 14 amino acids. The V end lost 4 bases, the J end lost 2 bases, and 15 bases lay between the germline ends. Germline CDR1 SQVTM, CDR2 ANQGSEA. The CDR3 DNA is TGCAGCGTTGCAATTAACCGCGGCGCCTACGAGCAGTACTTC. It codes for CSVAINRGAYEQYF.

The chain carries TRBV6-1 and TRBJ1-5; 7 nucleotides agree with TRBD1. V was clipped by 2 bases and J by 2 bases; unmatched bases: 3. The CDR3 length is 15 residues. The germline gives CDR1 MNHNS, CDR2 SASEGT. The CDR3 DNA follows: TGTGCCAGCAGTGAACCCACAGGGGGCAATCAGCCCCAGCATTTT. Translation gives CASSEPTGGNQPQHF.

The chain is built from TRBV7-2 and TRBJ2-1; TRBD2 aligns across 10 bases. Germline V CDR1 and CDR2: SGHTA, FQGNSA. This CDR3 contains 13 residues. V lost 8 bases, J lost 7 bases, and 5 bases stayed unmatched. The CDR3 DNA is TGTGCCAGCGGACTAGCGGTAAGGAATGAGCAGTTCTTC. It yields the protein CASGLAVRNEQFF.

This chain uses TRBV9 with TRBJ1-1; TRBD1 agrees at 9 bases. Germline assignment: CDR1 SGDLS and CDR2 YYNGEE. The CDR3 extends over 15 amino acids. J lost 4 bases, V lost 3 bases, and 7 bases had no gene match. The CDR3 is CASSGLQGASTEAFF. CDR3 in DNA: TGTGCCAGCAGCGGACTACAGGGGGCGAGCACTGAAGCTTTCTTT.

The chain combines TRBV6-6 with TRBJ1-6, with 7 bases aligning to TRBD1. The junction had 10 bases not matched to a gene; V was cut back by 6 bases and J by 8 bases. The CDR3 contains 15 residues. CDR1 and CDR2 (germline): MNHNY, SVGAGI (reference sequence). The CDR3 DNA sequence: TGTGCCAGCAGCCCCCTTGGGACAGACCATTCACCCCTCCACTTT. Translation gives CASSPLGTDHSPLHF.

This chain joins TRBV27 and TRBJ2-1, with TRBD1 matching over 8 bases. Germline CDR1 is MNHEY and CDR2 is SMNVEV (reference sequence). The trim removed 4 bases at V and 8 bases at J, leaving 13 bases unmatched. The CDR3 sequence is 16 residues long. The CDR3 spells CASSWAFDRGVDEQFF. The CDR3 nucleotides are TGTGCCAGCAGTTGGGCCTTTGACAGGGGAGTTGATGAGCAGTTCTTC.

The chain employs TRBV11-2 and TRBJ1-4; 8 bases are shared with TRBD1. Trimming at V came to 5 bases and at J to 7 bases, leaving 15 bases not matched to a gene. Germline V gene lookup returns CDR1 SGHAT and CDR2 FQNNGV. The CDR3 sequence is 17 residues long. The CDR3 nucleotides read TGTGCCAGCAGCCCACTGGGGACAGGCCAACTAACTGAAAAACTGTTTTTT. It is translated as CASSPLGTGQLTEKLFF.

V usage is TRBV6-5 and J usage is TRBJ2-4; a possible D gene is TRBD1 (6 bases). V was cut by 6 bases and J by 0 bases, with 12 bases left in between. This CDR3 has 15 amino acids. CDR1 and CDR2 from the germline V gene are MNHEY and SVGAGI. Written as DNA, the CDR3 is TGTGCCAGCAGGCGGACAGTCCTAGCCAAAAACATTCAGTACTTC. The encoded protein is CASRRTVLAKNIQYF.

This clone was seen only a few times. The chain couples TRBV11-2 to TRBJ2-7; unclear D gene. Germline V CDR1 and CDR2: SGHAT, FQNNGV. V lost 5 bases and J 3 bases, leaving 17 bases between the germline ends. The CDR3 contains 15 residues. The CDR3 coding sequence is TGTGCCAGCAGCCCCTTCGAACCTCGACTCTACGAGCAGTACTTC. Translating gives CASSPFEPRLYEQYF.

V usage is TRBV5-4 and J usage is TRBJ1-2; a possible D gene is TRBD1 (6 bases). V was pared by 4 bases and J by 4 bases, with 11 bases between. Looked up from germline, CDR1 is SGHNT and CDR2 is YYREEE (reference sequence). There are 13 residues in the CDR3. DNA of the CDR3: TGTGCCAGCAGCCCAGGACAGAGCTATGGCTACACCTTC. It specifies CASSPGQSYGYTF.